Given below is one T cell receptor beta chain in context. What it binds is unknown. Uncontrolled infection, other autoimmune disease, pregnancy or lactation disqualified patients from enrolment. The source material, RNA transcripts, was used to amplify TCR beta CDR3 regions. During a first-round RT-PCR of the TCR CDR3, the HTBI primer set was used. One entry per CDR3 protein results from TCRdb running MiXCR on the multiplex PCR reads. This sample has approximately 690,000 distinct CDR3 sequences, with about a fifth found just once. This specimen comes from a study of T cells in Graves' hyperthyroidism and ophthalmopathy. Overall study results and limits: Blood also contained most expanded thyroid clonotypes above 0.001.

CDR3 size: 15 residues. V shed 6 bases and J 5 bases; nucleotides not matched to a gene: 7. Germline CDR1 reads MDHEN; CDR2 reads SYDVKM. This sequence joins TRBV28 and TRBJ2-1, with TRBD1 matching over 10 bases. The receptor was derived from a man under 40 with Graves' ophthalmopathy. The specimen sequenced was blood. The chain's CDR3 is CASRLDRGRHNEQFF. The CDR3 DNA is TGTGCCAGCAGACTCGACAGGGGGCGGCACAATGAGCAGTTCTTC.